The clone carrying this T cell receptor (beta chain) has a single count. The data originate from a study of blood T cell repertoires in COVID-19. This CDR3 is 16 amino acids long. V trimming: 1 base; J trimming: 6 bases; junction bases outside the gene matches: 10. Germline CDR1 and CDR2: SGHRS and YFSETQ. Assay used: immunoSEQ multiplex PCR; TCRdb lists only in-frame clones, some missing. The data show around 300,000 clones, 80% to 90% seen once. The sequence was obtained from a man aged 30 to 45 who had recovered from COVID-19. The chain links TRBV5-1 to TRBJ2-7; 10 bases agree with TRBD2. The sample consisted of PBMCs or T cells enriched from blood (not recorded which). CDR3 protein: CASSLSLAGDGSEQYF. CDR3 DNA sequence: TGCGCCAGCAGCTTGTCGCTAGCGGGGGATGGTTCCGAGCAGTACTTC.